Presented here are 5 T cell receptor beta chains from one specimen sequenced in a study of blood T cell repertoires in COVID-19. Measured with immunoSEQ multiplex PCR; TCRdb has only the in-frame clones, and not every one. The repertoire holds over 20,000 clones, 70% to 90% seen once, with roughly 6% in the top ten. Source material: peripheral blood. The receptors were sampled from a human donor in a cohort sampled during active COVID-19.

For the CDR3, the DNA is TGCGCCAGCAGCGTTGGACAGACCTACGAGCAGTACTTC. This codes for CASSVGQTYEQYF. The chain is built from TRBV4-1 and TRBJ2-7; D perhaps matches TRBD1 (6 bases). Trimming cost V 5 bases and J 2 bases, with 10 bases left between them. Germline-derived CDR1 and CDR2 are MGHRA and YSYEKL. The CDR3 runs to 13 residues.

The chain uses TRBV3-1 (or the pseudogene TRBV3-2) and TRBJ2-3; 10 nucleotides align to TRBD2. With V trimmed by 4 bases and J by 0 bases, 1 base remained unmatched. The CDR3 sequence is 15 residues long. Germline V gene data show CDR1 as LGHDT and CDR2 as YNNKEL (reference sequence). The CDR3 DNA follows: TGTGCCAGCAGCCCGACTAGCGGGAGCACAGATACGCAGTATTTT. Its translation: CASSPTSGSTDTQYF.

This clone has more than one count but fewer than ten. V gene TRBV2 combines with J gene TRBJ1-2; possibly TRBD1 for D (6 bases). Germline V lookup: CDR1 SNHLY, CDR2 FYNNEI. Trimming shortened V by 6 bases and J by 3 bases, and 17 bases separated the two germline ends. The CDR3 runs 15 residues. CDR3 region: CASRAGEQRHYGYTF. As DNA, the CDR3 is TGTGCCAGCAGGGCAGGGGAGCAGAGACACTATGGCTACACCTTC.

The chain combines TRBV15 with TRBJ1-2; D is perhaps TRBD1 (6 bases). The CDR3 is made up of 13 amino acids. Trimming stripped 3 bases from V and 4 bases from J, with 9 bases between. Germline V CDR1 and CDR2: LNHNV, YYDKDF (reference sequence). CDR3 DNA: TGTGCCACCAGCAGGGACAGCGTCTATGGCTACACCTTC. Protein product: CATSRDSVYGYTF.

The CDR3 DNA reads TGCGCCAGCAGCCCTACTGACTCTGGGGCCAACGTCCTGACTTTC. Encoded protein: CASSPTDSGANVLTF. V gene TRBV4-1 combines with J gene TRBJ2-6; D unresolved. This CDR3 is 15 amino acids long. The germline V gene encodes CDR1 MGHRA and CDR2 YSYEKL. Between the trimmed V and J ends, which lost 4 bases and 0 bases, there was a span of 7 bases.